The 22 T cell receptor beta chains reported below all come from one sample, sequenced in a study of T-cell memory formation after mild COVID-19. TCRdb re-called the 5' RACE reads through MiXCR, storing one row per CDR3 protein. Of approximately 190,000 distinct CDR3 sequences listed, 18% are singletons. The sample was PBMCs or a T cell subset sorted from them (not recorded which). These receptors all stem from an adult woman who had mild COVID-19 (a few samples of this study predate the infection). Cell type and time point are not known.

This clonotype has only a few counts. The J gene is TRBJ2-1, the V gene TRBV4-1, with D unclear. The CDR3 has 16 amino acids. V was trimmed by 1 base and J by 1 base, leaving 11 bases between them. CDR1 and CDR2 from the germline V gene are MGHRA and YSYEKL. This chain's CDR3 is CASSQGDSLSYNEQFF. In DNA form, the CDR3 reads TGCGCCAGCAGCCAAGGGGATAGCTTATCCTACAATGAGCAGTTCTTC.

This clonotype showed up just a few times. The rearrangement joins TRBV27 to TRBJ1-2, with TRBD1 as a possible D gene (6 bases). The CDR3 has 14 residues. Germline lookup yields CDR1 MNHEY and CDR2 SMNVEV (reference sequence). V was clipped by 8 bases and J by 3 bases, with 16 bases between them. The CDR3 sequence is CASGDLDSYYGYTF. The CDR3 bases are TGTGCCAGCGGGGACCTGGACAGCTACTATGGCTACACCTTC.

This clonotype was counted a few times. Mismatch with germline at one junction end may stem from a read error. The genes are TRBV3-1 and TRBJ1-2, with TRBD1 as a possible D gene (5 bases). The CDR3 length is 12 residues. Germline V gene sequence: CDR1 LGHDT, CDR2 YNNKEL (reference sequence). The CDR3: CASSLSPGRSSF. Written as DNA, the CDR3 is TGTGCCAGCAGCCTATCGCCAGGGAGGAGTTCATTC.

This clonotype was detected a few times. The genes are TRBV7-6 and TRBJ2-7; 11 nucleotides match TRBD2. This CDR3 has 21 amino acids. The junction had 23 bases not matched to a gene; V was cut back by 2 bases and J by 5 bases. Germline CDR1 is SGHVS and CDR2 is FNYEAQ. The CDR3 sequence is CASSLLPLTLAGVSPRHEQYF. The CDR3 coding sequence is TGTGCCAGCAGCTTACTCCCACTTACACTAGCGGGAGTATCCCCCCGCCACGAGCAGTACTTC. The full variable domain, with the rest looked up from reference TRBV7-6 and TRBJ2-7, is GAGVSQSPRYKVTKRGQDVALRCDPISGHVSLYWYRQALGQGPEFLTYFNYEAQQDKSGLPNDRFSAERPEGSISTLTIQRTEQRDSAMYRCASSLLPLTLAGVSPRHEQYFGPGTRLTVT.

The chain employs TRBV11-1 and TRBJ2-3; TRBD2 aligns across 7 bases. Per germline, CDR1 SGHAT and CDR2 FQDESV (reference sequence). This CDR3 is built from 14 residues. J gave up 6 bases and V 1 base, and 4 bases lay outside the gene matches. For the CDR3, the DNA is TGTGCCAGCAGCTTAGGGGCAGCGGGGGATACGCAGTATTTT. Residues: CASSLGAAGDTQYF.

This rearrangement joins TRBV29-1 to TRBJ2-2; 7 positions agree with TRBD2. Per the germline V gene, CDR1 is SQVTM and CDR2 is ANQGSEA. With V trimmed by 6 bases and J by 0 bases, 4 bases remained unmatched. The CDR3 is made up of 14 amino acids. The DNA for the CDR3 is TGCAGCGTCGCGCTAGCGGCGAACACCGGGGAGCTGTTTTTT. It yields the protein CSVALAANTGELFF.

This clonotype was observed a few times. Written as DNA, the CDR3 is TGTGCCAGCAGTTGGGACCATTTTCCCCCGGCCGGGGAGCTGTTTTTT. Translated: CASSWDHFPPAGELFF. The chain couples TRBV6-6 to TRBJ2-2; D possibly uses TRBD1 or TRBD2 (5 bases each). Germline CDR1 and CDR2: MNHNY and SVGAGI (reference sequence). Trimming removed 4 bases from V and 6 bases from J, with 18 bases in between. This CDR3 has 16 amino acids.

The chain couples TRBV5-4 to TRBJ2-1, with 7 bases matching TRBD1. The CDR3 length is 13 residues. Germline lookup yields CDR1 SGHNT and CDR2 YYREEE (reference sequence). The V segment lost 5 bases and the J segment 6 bases; nucleotides outside the gene matches: 5. The CDR3 is CASSFGQANEQFF. The CDR3 region has the DNA TGTGCCAGCAGTTTCGGACAGGCCAATGAGCAGTTCTTC.

Only a few counts were recorded for this clonotype. V gene TRBV9 combines with J gene TRBJ2-7; 7 bases are a match to TRBD1. The CDR3 is made up of 14 amino acids. The germline CDR1 and CDR2 sequences are SGDLS and YYNGEE. The ends lost 2 bases at V and 5 bases at J; junction bases unmatched: 7. CDR3 coding DNA: TGTGCCAGCAGCGTGGGACAGTTTCGGGACGAGCAGTACTTC. Its translation: CASSVGQFRDEQYF.

A few counts support this clonotype. The chain employs TRBV20-1 and TRBJ2-1; the match to TRBD1 covers 8 bases. The CDR3 runs to 15 residues. Germline values: CDR1 DFQATT, CDR2 SNEGSKA (reference sequence). V dropped 5 bases and J dropped 2; count of bases not matched to a gene: 8. The CDR3 nucleotides are TGCAGTGCTTCCGGGACAGGAGATCCCTACAATGAGCAGTTCTTC. Translated, it gives CSASGTGDPYNEQFF.

A few counts support this clonotype. The gene calls are TRBV6-6 and TRBJ2-7; D might be TRBD1 (6 bases). The germline V gene has CDR1 MNHNY and CDR2 SVGAGI (reference sequence). CDR3 length: 15 amino acids. V lost 2 bases, J lost 3 bases, and 14 bases lay in between. CDR3 coding DNA: TGTGCCAGCAGTTACGGTACAGGGACAATCTACGAGCAGTACTTC. This translates into CASSYGTGTIYEQYF.

The gene calls are TRBV7-6 and TRBJ1-1, with D hard to call. V was cut by 2 bases and J by 2 bases, with 6 bases left in between. CDR3 length: 13 amino acids. CDR1 and CDR2 from the germline V gene are SGHVS and FNYEAQ. This chain's CDR3 is CASSLHFNTEAFF. The CDR3 bases are TGTGCCAGCAGCTTACACTTTAACACTGAAGCTTTCTTT.

This clonotype was observed a handful of times. The chain links TRBV18 to TRBJ1-1; D gene unclear. Germline assignment: CDR1 KGHSH and CDR2 LQKENI. This CDR3 is built from 13 residues. Trimming took 3 bases from V and 2 from J, leaving 7 bases between them. The chain's CDR3 is CASSPYSNTEAFF. The CDR3 nucleotides read TGTGCCAGCTCACCCTACAGTAACACTGAAGCTTTCTTT.

This clonotype was counted at least ten times. The rearrangement joins TRBV5-1 to TRBJ2-7; D ambiguous. V was shortened by 0 bases and J by 1 base, with 8 bases between the two germline ends. The germline gives CDR1 SGHRS, CDR2 YFSETQ. CDR3 length: 14 amino acids. For the CDR3, the DNA is TGCGCCAGCAGCTTGGAACAGAAGTCCTACGAGCAGTACTTC. Translating gives CASSLEQKSYEQYF.

This clonotype was detected only a few times. The V and J genes are TRBV12-3 or TRBV12-4 and TRBJ2-3; TRBD1 matches at 7 bases. CDR3 size: 14 residues. The V gene end was trimmed by 5 bases and the J gene end by 0 bases; junction bases not matched to a gene: 2. The CDR3 nucleotides read TGTGCCAGCAGTCAGGGGGTCAGCACAGATACGCAGTATTTT. Amino acids: CASSQGVSTDTQYF.

The chain couples TRBV2 to TRBJ2-3; D remains unclear. Germline V CDR1 and CDR2: SNHLY, FYNNEI. This CDR3 is 13 amino acids long. V was cut by 6 bases and J by 3 bases, with 10 bases left in between. The DNA of the CDR3 is TGTGCCAGCAGAAGGATGGAGACAGATACGCAGTATTTT. Translated: CASRRMETDTQYF. Full variable domain (missing parts from reference TRBV2 and TRBJ2-3): EPEVTQTPSHQVTQMGQEVILRCVPISNHLYFYWYRQILGQKVEFLVSFYNNEISEKSEIFDDQFSVERPDGSNFTLKIRSTKLEDSAMYFCASRRMETDTQYFGPGTRLTVL.

The V gene is TRBV7-2, the J gene TRBJ2-3, with D tentatively TRBD2 (6 bases). Trimming removed 2 bases at V and 7 bases at J, with 19 bases between. The germline CDR1 and CDR2 sequences are SGHTA and FQGNSA. This CDR3 has 16 residues. The CDR3 here is CASSLRPGVARYTQYF. CDR3 sequence (DNA): TGTGCCAGCAGCTTAAGGCCGGGAGTAGCCCGGTATACGCAGTATTTT.

This chain connects TRBV5-1 to TRBJ1-6, with D hard to call. The CDR3 has 13 amino acids. Germline CDR1 reads SGHRS; CDR2 reads YFSETQ. Deletions cut 0 bases from V and 7 bases from J, with 5 bases between. CDR3 amino acids: CASSLGENSPLHF. In DNA, the CDR3 is TGCGCCAGCAGCTTGGGGGAGAATTCACCCCTCCACTTT.

This clonotype showed up many times. The genes are TRBV7-2 and TRBJ1-1, with D uncertain. In germline, CDR1 is SGHTA, CDR2 FQGNSA. The germline V and J ends were trimmed by 2 bases and 2 bases, with 6 bases remaining between them. The CDR3 covers 13 residues. This CDR3 reads CASSLWGNTEAFF. The CDR3, as DNA: TGTGCCAGCAGCTTATGGGGAAACACTGAAGCTTTCTTT.

The genes are TRBV7-2 and TRBJ1-2; the match to TRBD1 covers 9 bases. CDR1 and CDR2 from the germline V gene are SGHTA and FQGNSA. This CDR3 is built from 13 residues. Trimming took 3 bases from V and 8 from J; bases not matched to a gene: 4. CDR3 region: CASSFGTGRGYTF. The CDR3 region has the DNA TGTGCCAGCAGCTTCGGGACAGGGCGGGGCTACACCTTC.

This chain uses TRBV29-1 with TRBJ1-4; 7 bases agree with TRBD1. CDR3 length equals 14 residues. V lost 4 bases to trimming and J lost 7 bases; unmatched junction nucleotides: 9. Germline-derived CDR1 and CDR2 are SQVTM and ANQGSEA. Written as DNA, the CDR3 is TGCAGCGTTGGTATAGCAGGGGGTTCTGAAAAACTGTTTTTT. Its protein product is CSVGIAGGSEKLFF.

This clonotype was detected ten times or more. This chain links TRBV15 with TRBJ2-7, with 9 positions matching TRBD2. This CDR3 is built from 16 residues. The V gene's germline CDR1 is LNHNV and CDR2 YYDKDF (reference sequence). After removal of 2 bases from V and 2 bases from J, the junction contained 7 bases not matched to a gene. This CDR3 is CATSRLAGTKAYEQYF. The CDR3 nucleotides are TGTGCCACCAGCAGACTAGCGGGGACTAAAGCCTACGAGCAGTACTTC.